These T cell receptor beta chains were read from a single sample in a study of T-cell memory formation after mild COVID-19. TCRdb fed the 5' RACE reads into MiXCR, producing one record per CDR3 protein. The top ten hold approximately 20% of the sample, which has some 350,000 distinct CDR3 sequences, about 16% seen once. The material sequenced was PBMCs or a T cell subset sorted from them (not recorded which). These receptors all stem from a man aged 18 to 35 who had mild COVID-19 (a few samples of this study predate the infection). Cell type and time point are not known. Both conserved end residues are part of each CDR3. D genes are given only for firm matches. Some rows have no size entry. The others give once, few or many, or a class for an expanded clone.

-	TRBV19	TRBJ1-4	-	TGTGCCAGTAGTATCGTGGGAGAAAAACTGTTTTTT	CASSIVGEKLFF
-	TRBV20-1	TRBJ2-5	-	TGCAGTGCTAGAGATGTGAGGAAAGAGACCCAGTACTTC	CSARDVRKETQYF
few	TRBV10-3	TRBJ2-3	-	TGTGCCATCAGTGAGTCGACAAATACGCAGTATTTT	CAISESTNTQYF
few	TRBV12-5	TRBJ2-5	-	TGTGCTAGTGGTTTGACAGACCTTACACCCCAAGAGACCCAGTACTTC	CASGLTDLTPQETQYF
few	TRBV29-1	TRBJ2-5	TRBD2	TGCAGCGTAGAAAGCGGGGGAGAGACCCAGTACTTC	CSVESGGETQYF
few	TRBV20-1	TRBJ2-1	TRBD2	TGCAGTGCTGTTGATAAGCGGGGCGGTGGAAAGCAGTTCTTC	CSAVDKRGGGKQFF
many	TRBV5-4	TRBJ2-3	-	TGTGCCAGCAGCTCTAAACAGGTTTCCAGCACAGATACGCAGTATTTT	CASSSKQVSSTDTQYF
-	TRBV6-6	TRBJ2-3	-	TGTGCCAGCAGTTACGGGGATCCTAGCACAGATACGCAGTATTTT	CASSYGDPSTDTQYF
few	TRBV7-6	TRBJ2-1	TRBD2	TGTGCCAGCAGCCCCCGGACTAGCGGGGGGTACCTCGATGAGCAGTTCTTC	CASSPRTSGGYLDEQFF
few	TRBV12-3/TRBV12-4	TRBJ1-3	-	TGTGCCAGCAGTTTGAGGGTGGCAGGCTCTGGAAACACCATATATTTT	CASSLRVAGSGNTIYF
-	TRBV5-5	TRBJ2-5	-	TGTGCCAGCAGAACAACCGGGACGGAAGAGACCCAGTACTTC	CASRTTGTEETQYF
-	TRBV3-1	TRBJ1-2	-	TGTGCCAGCAGCCACTCGAGAAGAGCTAACTATGGCTACACCTTC	CASSHSRRANYGYTF
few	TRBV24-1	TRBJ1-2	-	TGTGCCACCAGTTTGGCGGGGTTTGAAGGCTACACCTTC	CATSLAGFEGYTF
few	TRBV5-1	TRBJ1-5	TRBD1	TGCGCCAGCAGCTCCCACGGACAGGGTCGCAATCAGCCCCAGCATTTT	CASSSHGQGRNQPQHF
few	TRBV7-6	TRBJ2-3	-	TGTGCCAGCAGCGTTAACGGGGACGCCTCAAGTACGCAGTATTTT	CASSVNGDASSTQYF
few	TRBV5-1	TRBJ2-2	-	TGCGCCAGCAGCCAGGACAGCGCGAACACCGGGGAGCTGTTTTTT	CASSQDSANTGELFF
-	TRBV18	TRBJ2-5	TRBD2	TGTGCCAGCTCATCCATAGCGGGGACCCAAGAGACCCAGTACTTC	CASSSIAGTQETQYF
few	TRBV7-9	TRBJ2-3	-	TGTGCCGGTTCGGCGGGCCGCACAGATACGCAGTATTTT	CAGSAGRTDTQYF
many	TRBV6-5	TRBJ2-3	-	TGTGCCAGCAGTTACAAGAATCCCACAGATACGCAGTATTTT	CASSYKNPTDTQYF
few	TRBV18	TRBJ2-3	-	TGTGCCAGCTCACCTCTGGGCAGGGAAATGGGTACGCAGTATTTT	CASSPLGREMGTQYF
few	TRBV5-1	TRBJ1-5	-	TGCGCCAGCAGCTTGGTAGGGGACAATCAGCCCCAGCATTTT	CASSLVGDNQPQHF
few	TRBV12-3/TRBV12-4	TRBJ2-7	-	TGTGCCAGCAGTTTGAGGTTCGGACAAGGTTACGAGCAGTACTTC	CASSLRFGQGYEQYF
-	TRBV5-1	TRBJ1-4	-	TGCGCCAGCAGCTTGATCTCGGATGAAAAACTGTTTTTT	CASSLISDEKLFF
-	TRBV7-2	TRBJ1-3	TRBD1	TGTGCCAGCAGCGCAACGACAGGGGGCTCTGGAAACACCATATATTTT	CASSATTGGSGNTIYF
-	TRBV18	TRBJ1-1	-	TGTGCCAGCTCACCAAATCCAGGCAATGAAGCTTTCTTT	CASSPNPGNEAFF
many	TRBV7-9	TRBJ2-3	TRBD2	TGTGCCAGCAGCCTCCTGGGACTAGCGGGGGATACGCAGTATTTT	CASSLLGLAGDTQYF
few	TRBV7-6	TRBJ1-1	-	TGTGCCAGCAGCTTAGCGGGGGGACGGTTGAACACTGAAGCTTTCTTT	CASSLAGGRLNTEAFF
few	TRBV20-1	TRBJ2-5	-	TGCAGTGCTCCCGAGTTCGGAACTCAAGAGACCCAGTACTTC	CSAPEFGTQETQYF
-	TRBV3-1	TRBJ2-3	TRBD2	TGTGCCAGCAGCCACAGACTAGCGGGGATAGTCACAGATACGCAGTATTTT	CASSHRLAGIVTDTQYF
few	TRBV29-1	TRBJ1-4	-	TGCAGCTCCTTGGATGCAACTAATGAAAAACTGTTTTTT	CSSLDATNEKLFF
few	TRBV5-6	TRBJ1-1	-	TGTGCCAGCAGCTTGGCCGGAGGGGAGAGTGAAGCTTTCTTT	CASSLAGGESEAFF
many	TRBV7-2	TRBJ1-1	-	TGTGCCAGCAGCTTAGCGCCGGGGATGAACACTGAAGCTTTCTTT	CASSLAPGMNTEAFF
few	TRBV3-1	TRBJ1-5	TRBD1	TGTGCCAGCAGCCAGGCAGGGGGCACCAATCAGCCCCAGCATTTT	CASSQAGGTNQPQHF
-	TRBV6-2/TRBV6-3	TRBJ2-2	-	TGTGCCAGCACTCGGCTAGCGACCACCGGGGAGCTGTTTTTT	CASTRLATTGELFF
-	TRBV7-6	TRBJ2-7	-	TGTGCCAGCAGCTTAGACGGTAACTCCTACGAGCAGTACTTC	CASSLDGNSYEQYF
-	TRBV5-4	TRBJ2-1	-	TGTGCCAGCAGTCCCGACTCTTATTTTGCCAATGAGCAGTTCTTC	CASSPDSYFANEQFF
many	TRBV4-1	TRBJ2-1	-	TGCGCCAGCACCCAAGGGGGGACGGGGCGGTACAATGAGCAGTTCTTC	CASTQGGTGRYNEQFF
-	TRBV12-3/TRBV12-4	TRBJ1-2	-	TGTGCCAGCAACCAGGCGGGACCTGGCTACACCTTC	CASNQAGPGYTF
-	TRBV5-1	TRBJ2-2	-	TGCGCCAGCAGCTTGGGGGGGTATTCCCCAACCGGGGAGCTGTTTTTT	CASSLGGYSPTGELFF
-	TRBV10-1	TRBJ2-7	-	TGCGCCAGCAGTGGAGACCTCTTCTACGAGCAGTACTTC	CASSGDLFYEQYF
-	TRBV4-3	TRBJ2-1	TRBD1	TGCGCCAGCAGCCCCCCATTACCGGGACAGGGGAAGGATGAGCAGTTCTTC	CASSPPLPGQGKDEQFF
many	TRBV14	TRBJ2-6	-	TGTGCCAGCAGCCCGGGACACTCTGGGGCCAACGTCCTGACTTTC	CASSPGHSGANVLTF
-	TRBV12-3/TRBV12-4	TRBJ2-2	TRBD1	TGTGCCAGCACCGGGACAGGGTTTTACGCCGGGGAGCTGTTTTTT	CASTGTGFYAGELFF
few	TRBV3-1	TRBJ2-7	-	TGTGCCAGCAGCCAGAGGGACGGCGGAGTAAAGCAGTACTTC	CASSQRDGGVKQYF
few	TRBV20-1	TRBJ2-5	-	TGCAGTGCTCTCCGATCGGGCCTCGAGACCCAGTACTTC	CSALRSGLETQYF
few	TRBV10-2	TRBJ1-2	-	TGCGCCAGCAGTGAGATGACAATTGAAGGCTACACCTTC	CASSEMTIEGYTF
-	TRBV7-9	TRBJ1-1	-	TGTGCCAGCAGGCCAGCCATGAACACTGAAGCTTTCTTT	CASRPAMNTEAFF
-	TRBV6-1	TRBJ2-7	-	TGTGCCAGCACTCAAGAGAGGGTCTCCTACGAGCAGTACTTC	CASTQERVSYEQYF
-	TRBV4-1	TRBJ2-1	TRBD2	TGCGCCAGCAGCCGGGGACTAGCGGGGGGGCAGTTCTTC	CASSRGLAGGQFF
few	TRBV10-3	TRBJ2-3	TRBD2	TGTGCCATCAGTGAACTAGCGGGGGGCGGGGATACGCAGTATTTT	CAISELAGGGDTQYF
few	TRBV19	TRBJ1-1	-	TGTGCCAGTACTTTCGGGGGCGGAAACACTGAAGCTTTCTTT	CASTFGGGNTEAFF
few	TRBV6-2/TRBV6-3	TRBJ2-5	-	TGTGCCAGCAGTTACAGGAGCTCAAACCAAGAGACCCAGTACTTC	CASSYRSSNQETQYF
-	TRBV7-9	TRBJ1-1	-	TGTGCCAGCAGCTTATCAGGGGTAGTTGAAGCTTTCTTT	CASSLSGVVEAFF
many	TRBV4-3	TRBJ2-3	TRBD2	TGCGCCAGCAGCCCTAGCGGGGGGGCCGGGGATACGCAGTATTTT	CASSPSGGAGDTQYF
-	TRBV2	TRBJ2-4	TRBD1	TGTGCCAGCATGGGACAGGGGGCGGACATTCAGTACTTC	CASMGQGADIQYF
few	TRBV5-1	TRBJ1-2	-	TGCGCCAGCAGTTTTGAGGGGGGTAACTATGGCTACACCTTC	CASSFEGGNYGYTF
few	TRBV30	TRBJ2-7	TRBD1	TGTGCCTGGGATACCCCCGGGACAGGGAGATACGAGCAGTACTTC	CAWDTPGTGRYEQYF
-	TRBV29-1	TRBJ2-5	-	TGCAGCGTTGAAGTGTCGGAGACCCAGTACTTC	CSVEVSETQYF
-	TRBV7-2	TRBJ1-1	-	TGTGCCAGCAGCCCACGGCGCGGAATTGGGACTGAAGCTTTCTTT	CASSPRRGIGTEAFF
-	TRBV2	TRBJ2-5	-	TGTGCCAGCGCCAGGGGGGTCCAAGAGACCCAGTACTTC	CASARGVQETQYF